The entry below gives a single T cell receptor (beta chain) sequence along with its context. What it recognizes is unknown. Compared with germline, one end of the junction differs, possibly owing to a read error. CDR1 and CDR2 (germline): SSHAT, FNYEAQ (reference sequence). The CDR3 extends over 16 amino acids. The sample comes from a study of CD8+ T cells in alopecia areata. Study-level findings and limits: Scalp clonality dropped significantly under tofacitinib, as did expanded CD8+ top-100 clones. Affected scalp, especially in alopecia totalis/universalis, had a higher clonality than normal scalp did.

Treatment indicated: oral pan-JAK inhibitor, 5-10 mg twice daily. Extracted RNA was reverse transcribed into cDNA, the sequencing template. Generated by immunoSEQ multiplex PCR, the TCRdb table keeps only in-frame clones and is missing some. The sample contains more than 90,000 clones, about 61% of which appear only once. The receptor's source is a human donor with alopecia areata. The specimen was CD8+ T cells sorted from blood, collected at week 4, from a patient treated with tofacitinib. The chain joins TRBV7-7 to TRBJ2-5, with 8 positions matching TRBD1. The DNA of the CDR3 is TGTGCTAGCAGCCCCGGGACAGGCCCCTACCAAGAGACCCAGTACTTC. This sequence encodes CASSPGTGPYQETQYF.